This paragraph reports one TCR beta chain. There are 16 residues in the CDR3. Germline loops: CDR1 SQVTM, CDR2 ANQGSEA. J gave up 5 bases and V 0 bases, and 6 bases lay outside the gene matches. Authors' analysis steps: Using reference gene primer amplification, nucleated cell counts were estimated. Only in-frame clones appear in the TCRdb table, and some are missing; sequencing was by immunoSEQ multiplex PCR. The V and J calls and clone size were taken over from that table, and D and trimming were inferred from the DNA. The table has some 320,000 clones, more than 70% seen once; the top ten hold roughly 7.1%. The source of the sample is a study of blood T cell repertoires in COVID-19. At the level of the study: Sites in the United States, Italy and Spain provided acute and convalescent COVID-19 samples. PBMCs, B-cell-depleted T cells, or T cells provided the cDNA or gDNA that made up the material.

The rearrangement links TRBV29-1 to TRBJ2-5; TRBD2 agrees at 13 bases. Source material: peripheral blood. The TCR comes from a woman in her fifties or sixties who had recovered from COVID-19. The CDR3 coding sequence is TGCAGCGTTGAAGATCCTACGACTAGCGGGGGGGAGACCCAGTACTTC. As protein: CSVEDPTTSGGETQYF.